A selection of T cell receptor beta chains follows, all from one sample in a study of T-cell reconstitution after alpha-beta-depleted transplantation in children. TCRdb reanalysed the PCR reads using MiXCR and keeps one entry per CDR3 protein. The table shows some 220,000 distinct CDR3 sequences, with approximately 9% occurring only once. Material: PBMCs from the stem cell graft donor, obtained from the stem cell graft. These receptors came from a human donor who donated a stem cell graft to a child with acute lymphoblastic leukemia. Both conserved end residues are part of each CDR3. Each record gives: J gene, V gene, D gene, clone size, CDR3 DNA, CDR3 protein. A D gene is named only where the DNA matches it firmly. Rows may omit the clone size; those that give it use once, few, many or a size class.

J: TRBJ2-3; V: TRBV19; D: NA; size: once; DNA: TGTGCCAGTAGTAGTTCGGTTTTCACAGATACGCAGTATTTT; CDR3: CASSSSVFTDTQYF
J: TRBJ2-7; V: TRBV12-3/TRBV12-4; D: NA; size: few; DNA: TGTGCCAGCAGCCTTACAGGTCACGAGCAGTACTTC; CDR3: CASSLTGHEQYF
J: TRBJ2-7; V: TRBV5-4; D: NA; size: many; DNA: TGTGCCAGCAGCTTGAGGTTGGGCAGGGAAGGGATCTACGAGCAGTACTTC; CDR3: CASSLRLGREGIYEQYF
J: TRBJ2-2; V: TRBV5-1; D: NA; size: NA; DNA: TGCGCCAGCAGCTTGCGGGACAAAGACACCGGGGAGCTGTTTTTT; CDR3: CASSLRDKDTGELFF
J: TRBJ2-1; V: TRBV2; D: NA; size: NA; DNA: TGTGCCAGCAGTTCGGGATGGAATGAGCAGTTCTTC; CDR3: CASSSGWNEQFF
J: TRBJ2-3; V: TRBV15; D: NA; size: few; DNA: TGTGCCACCAGCAGAGACCTAGGGGTTTCCACAGATACGCAGTATTTT; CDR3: CATSRDLGVSTDTQYF
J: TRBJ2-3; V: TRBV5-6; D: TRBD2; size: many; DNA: TGTGCCAGCAGCCCGGGACTAGATCAAGATACGCAGTATTTT; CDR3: CASSPGLDQDTQYF
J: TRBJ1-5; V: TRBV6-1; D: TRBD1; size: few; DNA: TGTGCCAGCAGCAACAGGGGGAATCAGCCCCAGCATTTT; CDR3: CASSNRGNQPQHF
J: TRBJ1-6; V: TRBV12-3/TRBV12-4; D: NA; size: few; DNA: TGTGCCAGCAGTTTTTCACGAGCGACCTATAATTCACCCCTCCACTTT; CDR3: CASSFSRATYNSPLHF
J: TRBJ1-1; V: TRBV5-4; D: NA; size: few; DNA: TGTGCCAGCAGCTTGGTGGGCAGGCCCGGTCCTATGAACACTGAAGCTTTCTTT; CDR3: CASSLVGRPGPMNTEAFF
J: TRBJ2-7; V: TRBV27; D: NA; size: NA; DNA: TGTGCCAGCAGTTTAAGCGTCAGGGGATCCGAGCAGTACTTC; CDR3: CASSLSVRGSEQYF
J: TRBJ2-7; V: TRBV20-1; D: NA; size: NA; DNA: TGCAGTGCTAGAACCCACGAGCAGTACTTC; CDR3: CSARTHEQYF
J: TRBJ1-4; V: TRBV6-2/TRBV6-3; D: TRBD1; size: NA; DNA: TGTGCCAGCAGGAAGACAGGGACGAATGAAAAACTGTTTTTT; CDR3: CASRKTGTNEKLFF
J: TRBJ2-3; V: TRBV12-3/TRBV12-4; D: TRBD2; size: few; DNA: TGTGCCAGCAGTACTAGCGGGGGGGCCTGGGATACGCAGTATTTT; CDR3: CASSTSGGAWDTQYF
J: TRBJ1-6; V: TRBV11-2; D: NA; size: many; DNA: TGTGCCAGCAGCTTAGATAGAGGGAATGGATCACCCCTCCACTTT; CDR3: CASSLDRGNGSPLHF
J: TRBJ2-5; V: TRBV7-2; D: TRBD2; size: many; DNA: TGTGCCAGCAGCTTTGGGGCACTAGCGGGGCAAGAGACCCAGTACTTC; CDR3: CASSFGALAGQETQYF
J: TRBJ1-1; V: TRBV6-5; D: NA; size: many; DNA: TGTGCCAGCAGAAAGGGGGGGGCGATGGACACTGAAGCTTTCTTT; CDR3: CASRKGGAMDTEAFF
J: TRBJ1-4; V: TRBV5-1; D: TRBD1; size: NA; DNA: TGCGCCAGCAGCTTGGTGGACAGGAGCGAAAAACTGTTTTTT; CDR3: CASSLVDRSEKLFF
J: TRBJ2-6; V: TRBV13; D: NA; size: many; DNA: TGTGCCAGCAGCTACCTTACTGGGGCCAACGTCCTGACTTTC; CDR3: CASSYLTGANVLTF
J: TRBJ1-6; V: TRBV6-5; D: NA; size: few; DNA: TGTGCCAGCAGTTACTTAAGCTCCTATAATTCACCCCTCCACTTT; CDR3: CASSYLSSYNSPLHF
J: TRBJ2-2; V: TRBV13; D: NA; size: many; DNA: TGTGCCAGCAGCTTAGGCTCTGCCATCGGGGAGCTGTTTTTT; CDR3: CASSLGSAIGELFF
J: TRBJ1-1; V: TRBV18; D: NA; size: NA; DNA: TGTGCCAGCTCACGTGCAGCCGCGAACACTGAAGCTTTCTTT; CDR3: CASSRAAANTEAFF
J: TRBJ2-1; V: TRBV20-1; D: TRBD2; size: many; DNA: TGCAGTGCTCTAAAGCGGGGGTTCTACAATGAGCAGTTCTTC; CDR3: CSALKRGFYNEQFF
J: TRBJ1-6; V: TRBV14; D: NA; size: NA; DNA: TGTGCCAGCAGCCGACAAATCGCGGTGGGGAATTCACCCCTCCACTTT; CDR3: CASSRQIAVGNSPLHF
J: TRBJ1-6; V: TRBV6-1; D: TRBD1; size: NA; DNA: TGTGCCACCCAAACCGGGACAGGGAATTCACCCCTCCACTTT; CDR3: CATQTGTGNSPLHF
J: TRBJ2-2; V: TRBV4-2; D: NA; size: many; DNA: TGTGCCAGCAGCCAAGATCAAGGAACCCTTCTAAGTACCGGGGAGCTGTTTTTT; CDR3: CASSQDQGTLLSTGELFF
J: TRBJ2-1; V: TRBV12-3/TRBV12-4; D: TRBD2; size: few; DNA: TGTGCCAGCAGTTTCGGGGGGGCAACCCACAATGAGCAGTTCTTC; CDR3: CASSFGGATHNEQFF
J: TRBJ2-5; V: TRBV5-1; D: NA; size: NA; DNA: TGCGCCAGCAGCCCGACAGGGGCGGGGGAGTACGAGACCCAGTACTTC; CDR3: CASSPTGAGEYETQYF
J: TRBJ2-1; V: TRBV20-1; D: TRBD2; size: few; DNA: TGCAGTGGGGGCGGGGGGACATACAATGAGCAGTTCTTC; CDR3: CSGGGGTYNEQFF
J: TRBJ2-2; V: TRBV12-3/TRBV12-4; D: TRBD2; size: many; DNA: TGTGCCAGCAGCTATAGCGGGGGGTACACCGGGGAGCTGTTTTTT; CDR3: CASSYSGGYTGELFF
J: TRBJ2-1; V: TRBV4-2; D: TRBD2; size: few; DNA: TGTGCCAGCAGCCAAGATAGCGGGGGGGCCAATGAGCAGTTCTTC; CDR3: CASSQDSGGANEQFF
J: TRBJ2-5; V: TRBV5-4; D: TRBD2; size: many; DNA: TGTGCCAGCAGCCGGGGACTAGCGGAACAAGAGACCCAGTACTTC; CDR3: CASSRGLAEQETQYF
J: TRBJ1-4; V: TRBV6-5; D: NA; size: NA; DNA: TGTGCCAGCAGTTACGGGCAGGGTAATGAAAAACTGTTTTTT; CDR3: CASSYGQGNEKLFF
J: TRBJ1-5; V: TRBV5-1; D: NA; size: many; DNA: TGCGCCAGCAGCAAAGGAACAGGGTTAGGCAATCAGCCCCAGCATTTT; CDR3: CASSKGTGLGNQPQHF
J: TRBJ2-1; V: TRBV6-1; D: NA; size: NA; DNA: TGTGCCAGCAGTCAAACAGGGCTCGGCTTCTACAATGAGCAGTTCTTC; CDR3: CASSQTGLGFYNEQFF
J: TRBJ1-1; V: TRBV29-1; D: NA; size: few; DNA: TGCAGCGTTGACGTGGGGGAGAAAGCTTTCTTT; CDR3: CSVDVGEKAFF
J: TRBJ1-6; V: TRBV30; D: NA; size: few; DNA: TGTGCCTGGGGGCAGACTAATTCACCCCTCCACTTT; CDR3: CAWGQTNSPLHF
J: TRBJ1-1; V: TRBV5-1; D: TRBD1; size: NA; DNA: TGCGCCAGCAGCATAGGACAGGGGACTGAAGCTTTCTTT; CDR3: CASSIGQGTEAFF
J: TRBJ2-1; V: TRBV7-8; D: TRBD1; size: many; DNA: TGTGCCAGCAGCTCGACAGGGAAGGGGTCCTACAATGAGCAGTTCTTC; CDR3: CASSSTGKGSYNEQFF
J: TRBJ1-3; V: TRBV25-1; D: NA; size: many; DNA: TGTGCCAGCAGCCTGGGAAACACCATATATTTT; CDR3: CASSLGNTIYF
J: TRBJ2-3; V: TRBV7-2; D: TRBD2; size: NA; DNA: TGTGCCAGCAGCCTACGACTAGGGCGGGGGAACACAGATACGCAGTATTTT; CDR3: CASSLRLGRGNTDTQYF
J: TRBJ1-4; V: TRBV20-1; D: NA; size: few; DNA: TGCAGTGCTAGTTCAGGGGTCGGTGAAAAACTGTTTTTT; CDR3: CSASSGVGEKLFF
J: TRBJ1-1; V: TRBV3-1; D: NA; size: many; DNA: TGTGCCAGCAGCCAAGGGGGGGACACTGAAGCTTTCTTT; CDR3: CASSQGGDTEAFF
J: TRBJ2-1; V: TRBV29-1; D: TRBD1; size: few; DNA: TGCAGCGTCAAACACCGGGACAGGGGCTACAATGAGCAGTTCTTC; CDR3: CSVKHRDRGYNEQFF
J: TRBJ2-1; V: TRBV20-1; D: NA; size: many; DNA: TGCAGTGCTGGGGACGGAAATGAGCAGTTCTTC; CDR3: CSAGDGNEQFF
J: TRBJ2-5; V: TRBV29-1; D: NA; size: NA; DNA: TGCAGCGTTGGGGAAGGGTTGGGGGGGACCCAGTACTTC; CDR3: CSVGEGLGGTQYF
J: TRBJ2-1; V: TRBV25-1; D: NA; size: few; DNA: TGTGCCAGCAAGGGGGGGGCACAATACAATGAGCAGTTCTTC; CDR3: CASKGGAQYNEQFF
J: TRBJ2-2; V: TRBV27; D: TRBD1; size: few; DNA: TGTGCCAGCACGCCGGGACAGGGGGCCTTCGGGGAGCTGTTTTTT; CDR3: CASTPGQGAFGELFF
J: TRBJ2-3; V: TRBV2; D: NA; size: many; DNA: TGTGCCAGCAGTGTAGGACGGATTAGCACAGATACGCAGTATTTT; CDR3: CASSVGRISTDTQYF
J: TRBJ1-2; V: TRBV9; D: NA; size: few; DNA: TGTGCCAGCAGCGTAGTCGGGGGCGGCTACACCTTC; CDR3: CASSVVGGGYTF
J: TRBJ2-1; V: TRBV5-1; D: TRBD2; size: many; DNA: TGCGCCAGCAGCTTGGTGGCTAGCGGGAACAATGAGCAGTTCTTC; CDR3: CASSLVASGNNEQFF
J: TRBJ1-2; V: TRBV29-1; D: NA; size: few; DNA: TGCAGCGCTGGTAGGGATACGGGGATCTATGGCTACACCTTC; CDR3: CSAGRDTGIYGYTF